This entry lists 19 T cell receptor beta chains sequenced from one sample in a study of identical twins. TCRdb itself ran the 5' RACE reads through MiXCR, one entry per CDR3 protein. Of fewer than 900,000 distinct CDR3 sequences listed, 15% to 20% were seen once; the top ten hold around 13%. These data were also filed under a second study, of T cells expressing NK-cell markers.

Input material: PBMCs. The receptors come from a woman between 18 and 29 years old in good health.

V and J are TRBV29-1 and TRBJ2-7; TRBD1 aligns across 7 bases. The germline CDR1 and CDR2 sequences are SQVTM and ANQGSEA. V shed 6 bases, J shed 7 bases, and the junction held 6 bases outside the gene matches. CDR3 length: 11 residues. CDR3 in DNA: TGCAGCGTCAGGCAGGGGGTTGAGCAGTACTTC. It yields the protein CSVRQGVEQYF.

The chain carries TRBV6-2 or TRBV6-3 and TRBJ2-3; D gene uncertain. This CDR3 comprises 13 residues. The V end lost 0 bases, the J end lost 12 bases, and 13 bases lay between the germline ends. Germline assignment: CDR1 MNHEY and CDR2 SVGEGT. DNA for the CDR3: TGTGCCAGCAGTTACTCTCGTCCGCAACCCCAGTATTTT. Protein sequence: CASSYSRPQPQYF.

The chain combines TRBV9 with TRBJ2-7; no definite D call. The ends were cut back, 0 bases at V and 0 bases at J, with 16 bases in the middle. Looked up from germline, CDR1 is SGDLS and CDR2 is YYNGEE. The CDR3 covers 17 residues. The CDR3 is CASSVGIGPYSSYEQYF. As DNA, the CDR3 is TGTGCCAGCAGCGTAGGGATAGGGCCTTATAGCTCCTACGAGCAGTACTTC.

The chain is built from TRBV20-1 and TRBJ2-3; 8 nucleotides line up with TRBD2. Germline V lookup: CDR1 DFQATT, CDR2 SNEGSKA (reference sequence). Germline trimming cut 3 bases from V and 2 bases from J; bases unmatched to any gene: 4. The CDR3 is 14 residues long. CDR3 bases: TGCAGTGCTAGTCTAGCGGGCATCACAGATACGCAGTATTTT. The encoded protein is CSASLAGITDTQYF.

The V call is TRBV29-1, the J call TRBJ2-7, with TRBD1 identical over 7 bases. The CDR3 runs to 12 residues. Germline V gene sequence: CDR1 SQVTM, CDR2 ANQGSEA. The V gene end was trimmed by 4 bases and the J gene end by 1 base; junction bases not matched to a gene: 1. DNA for the CDR3: TGCAGCGTTGCGACAGGGTCCTACGAGCAGTACTTC. It codes for CSVATGSYEQYF.

With respect to this clonotype: Being one base from a much bigger clone, this may be a read error. V is TRBV20-1 and J is TRBJ2-1, with 7 bases that match TRBD2. This CDR3 comprises 13 residues. Looked up from germline, CDR1 is DFQATT and CDR2 is SNEGSKA (reference sequence). CDR3 protein: CGARSGTYNEQFF. CDR3 nucleotide sequence: TGCGGTGCTCGAAGCGGGACCTACAATGAGCAGTTCTTC.

The sample holds a few counts of this clonotype. The chain couples TRBV29-1 to TRBJ2-1; 9 bases match TRBD1. The CDR3 extends over 12 amino acids. Germline V lookup: CDR1 SQVTM, CDR2 ANQGSEA. The V gene end was trimmed by 6 bases and the J gene end by 9 bases; junction bases not matched to a gene: 6. CDR3 in DNA: TGCAGCGTAAGACAGGGGGACCCTGAGCAGTTCTTC. It translates to CSVRQGDPEQFF.

The V and J genes are TRBV11-3 and TRBJ2-7; TRBD2 aligns across 7 bases. The CDR3 sequence is 12 residues long. The V gene's germline CDR1 is SGHNT and CDR2 YENEEA. Trimming at V came to 6 bases and at J to 5 bases, leaving 4 bases not matched to a gene. The CDR3 region has the DNA TGTGCCAGCAGGGCTAGCGGTGACGAGCAGTACTTC. Protein product: CASRASGDEQYF.

V gene TRBV20-1 combines with J gene TRBJ1-2; 7 bases are a match to TRBD1. The ends lost 5 bases at V and 6 bases at J; junction bases unmatched: 21. Germline CDR1 is DFQATT and CDR2 is SNEGSKA (reference sequence). CDR3 length equals 17 residues. CDR3 DNA sequence: TGCAGTGCTCTCACGGCGAAGACAGGGACTTTGAGGGATGGCTACACCTTC. This gives the protein CSALTAKTGTLRDGYTF.

This chain links TRBV7-9 with TRBJ2-5; TRBD2 aligns across 8 bases. This CDR3 is built from 15 residues. The ends lost 5 bases at V and 1 base at J; junction bases unmatched: 6. The germline CDR1 and CDR2 sequences are SEHNR and FQNEAQ (reference sequence). The CDR3 DNA reads TGTGCCAGCAGCCCTCGGACTAGCAGCCAAGAGACCCAGTACTTC. It translates to CASSPRTSSQETQYF.

With regard to this clonotype: The junction departs from the called germline gene at one end, perhaps through a read error. The CDR3 DNA sequence: TGTGCCATCAGTTCCCCCTCTAGCGGGAAGCCCGGATTCTACAATGAGCAGTTCTTC. Protein sequence: CAISSPSSGKPGFYNEQFF. V is TRBV2 and J is TRBJ2-1; TRBD2 aligns across 9 bases. Germline-derived CDR1 and CDR2 are SNHLY and FYNNEI. CDR3 size: 19 residues.

In its sample, this clonotype was seen many times. The chain joins TRBV11-2 to TRBJ2-7; TRBD2 matches 7 bases. Trimming took 5 bases from V and 4 from J; bases not matched to a gene: 20. This CDR3 contains 18 residues. From germline, CDR1 is SGHAT and CDR2 FQNNGV. CDR3 loop: CASSQNYPLGGGPYEQYF. CDR3 coding DNA: TGTGCCAGCAGCCAAAACTACCCTCTGGGCGGGGGACCATACGAGCAGTACTTC.

V gene TRBV12-3 or TRBV12-4 combines with J gene TRBJ1-2; 7 positions agree with TRBD1. The trim removed 6 bases at V and 2 bases at J, leaving 9 bases unmatched. This CDR3 has 15 residues. CDR3 DNA: TGTGCCAGCAGCGCGCTTCCGACAGGGAACTATGGCTACACCTTC. As protein: CASSALPTGNYGYTF.

A few counts support this clonotype. The chain has TRBV5-1 and TRBJ2-7; 7 nucleotides align to TRBD1. The CDR3 extends over 14 amino acids. V lost 2 bases and J lost 5; bases outside the gene matches: 7. In germline, CDR1 is SGHRS, CDR2 YFSETQ. The CDR3 DNA reads as TGCGCCAGCAGCTTCTCAGCAGGGGGTGACGAGCAGTACTTC. Protein sequence: CASSFSAGGDEQYF.

This clonotype was seen a handful of times. The chain links TRBV20-1 to TRBJ2-3; 11 bases match TRBD2. From germline, CDR1 is DFQATT and CDR2 SNEGSKA (reference sequence). Trimming removed 6 bases from V and 2 bases from J; junction bases left unmatched: 13. The CDR3 is 17 amino acids. Written as DNA, the CDR3 is TGCAGTGCCACCGGGACTAGCGGAGCACGCCTCACAGATACGCAGTATTTT. Protein sequence: CSATGTSGARLTDTQYF.

This sequence joins TRBV7-9 and TRBJ2-5; 12 bases line up with TRBD2. The CDR3 has 16 residues. V dropped 2 bases and J dropped 2; count of bases not matched to a gene: 3. Germline-derived CDR1 and CDR2 are SEHNR and FQNEAQ (reference sequence). The CDR3 bases are TGTGCCAGCAGCTTACGACTAGCGGGAGAACAAGAGACCCAGTACTTC. Its translation is CASSLRLAGEQETQYF.

In this sample, this clonotype turned up a few times. The gene calls are TRBV12-3 or TRBV12-4 and TRBJ2-5, with 8 bases lining up with TRBD2. V was clipped by 6 bases and J by 1 base; unmatched bases: 10. This CDR3 has 16 amino acids. The CDR3 nucleotides are TGTGCCAGCAGCAATAACGGAGCGGGGGCCCAAGAGACCCAGTACTTC. Translated, it gives CASSNNGAGAQETQYF.

The chain links TRBV6-2 or TRBV6-3 to TRBJ2-7; D might be TRBD1 or TRBD2, each matching 5 bases. Trimming stripped 4 bases from V and 0 bases from J, with 10 bases between. The CDR3 is 14 amino acids. Germline V gene data show CDR1 as MNHEY and CDR2 as SVGEGT. The DNA of the CDR3 is TGTGCCAGCAGTTTCCCCGGGACCTCCTACGAGCAGTACTTC. Amino acids: CASSFPGTSYEQYF.

This clonotype appeared a few times. This chain uses TRBV12-3 or TRBV12-4 with TRBJ1-1; D possibly corresponds to TRBD1 (6 bases). V was pared by 6 bases and J by 0 bases, with 8 bases between. CDR3 length: 13 residues. The CDR3 nucleotides read TGTGCCAGCAGGGGACATCTGAACACTGAAGCTTTCTTT. Translated, it gives CASRGHLNTEAFF.